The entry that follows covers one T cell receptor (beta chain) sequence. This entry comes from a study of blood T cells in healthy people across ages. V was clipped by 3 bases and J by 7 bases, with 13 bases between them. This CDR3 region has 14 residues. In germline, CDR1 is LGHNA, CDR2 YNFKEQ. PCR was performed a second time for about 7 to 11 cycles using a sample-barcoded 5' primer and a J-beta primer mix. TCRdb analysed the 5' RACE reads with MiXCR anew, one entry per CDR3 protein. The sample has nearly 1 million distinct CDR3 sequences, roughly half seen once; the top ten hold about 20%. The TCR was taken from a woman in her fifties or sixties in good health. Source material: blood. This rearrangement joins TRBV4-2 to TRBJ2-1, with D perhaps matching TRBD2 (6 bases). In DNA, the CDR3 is TGTGCCAGCAGCCAGCAATACAGCGGGAATGAGCAGTTCTTC. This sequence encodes CASSQQYSGNEQFF.